This TCR beta chain was recovered during a study of cytomegalovirus exposure and HLA in healthy donors. The PCR had 60 Vbeta and 13 Jbeta primers. Some clones are missing from TCRdb's copy, which holds only in-frame ones; the method was immunoSEQ multiplex PCR. This sample has approximately 210,000 clones, with 65% to 80% found just once. The TCR comes from a middle-aged woman in good health and CMV-seronegative. Sample: PBMCs.

The CDR3 is CASSRDRGSYNEQFF. The CDR3 nucleotides read TGTGCCAGCAGCCGGGACAGGGGTTCCTACAATGAGCAGTTCTTC. The rearrangement links TRBV9 to TRBJ2-1, with TRBD1 identical over 10 bases. The CDR3 extends over 15 amino acids. V lost 4 bases and J lost 1; bases outside the gene matches: 2. Germline assignment: CDR1 SGDLS and CDR2 YYNGEE.